The sequence of this T cell receptor beta chain was determined in a study of STAT3 mutations in large granular lymphocyte leukemia (dated by TCRdb to between 2018 and 2021). Regarding the study in general: Roughly half of the T-LGLL patients who were sequenced longitudinally carried canonical activating STAT3 mutations. To reconstruct clonal hierarchy and dynamics, serial deep sequencing of TCRbeta CDR3 and STAT3 was performed in patients with T-cell large granular lymphocyte leukemia. Over half of the T-LGLL patients were given one or more immunosuppressive therapy regimens, and approximately 44% of those treated had a hematologic response. From an initial cohort of 207 LGL patients, 20 or so representative T-LGLL cases were picked for longitudinal TCRbeta and STAT3 sequencing. Each patient was sequenced at an average of approximately 4 time points, ranging from 2 to 8 samplings. A couple of patients with natural killer LGL leukemia were also sequenced longitudinally as controls within the study. What the study reported, not specific to this receptor: Since codominant clonotypes persisted in some patients, a small but highly pathogenic clone may have gone undetected. TCR clonotype switching after therapy was seen in about 30% of the 18 patients, with all newly emerging clones being STAT3 wild type. Every T-LGLL patient showed at least one immunodominant TCRbeta clonotype, and about half showed multiple immunodominant subclonotypes. The linking of therapy response to changes in TCR clonal burden was complicated by variable intervals between samplings and differing treatment regimens. Because no samples were available when a clone first appeared, clonal expansion was inferred from samplings taken at other points. The burden of the dominant TCR clone was higher than the STAT3 mutant burden in several patients, which suggests that the STAT3 mutation arose secondarily inside a clone that had already expanded.

DNA was extracted from blood mononuclear cells, and the same DNA was used for both TCR and STAT3 sequencing. V has 2 bases trimmed and J has 2 bases trimmed; junction bases matching no gene number 5. The germline V gene (reference sequence) gives CDR1 as SEHNR and CDR2 as FQNEAQ. From its cysteine to its phenylalanine, the CDR3 spans 16 amino acids. Solely the CDR3 DNA is kept, with 48 bases framed from the first base. This clone has just one count. Its target antigen remains unknown. The input lacks base qualities; no much larger clone sits a single base away. An Illumina MiSeq was used to sequence the TCRbeta libraries, yielding an average of about 40,773 productive templates per sample. Using multiplex PCR amplification, the immunoSEQ assay generated the TCRbeta CDR3 libraries. The authors' analysis ran thus. Repertoire diversity was calculated as previously defined, and values close to 0 indicated extremely monoclonal samples. The clones in this table, taken by TCRdb from immuneACCESS, are in-frame only. Not every clone is retained; where verified, under half of the shortfall comes from an unresolved V gene, and the cause of the rest is unknown. The V and J calls and clone size come from that table; D and trimming were worked out from the DNA. Across this sample there are about 4,000 clones, with about four fifths seen only once. The ten biggest clones cover approximately 87% of the sample.

The chain uses TRBV7-9 and TRBJ1-3, with 8 middle bases fitting TRBD1. The receptor was derived from a boy aged 5-17 years with T-cell large granular lymphocyte leukemia. Some clones in this sample may be carry-over from other donors' samples. The age is the age at diagnosis. What was sequenced was peripheral blood mononuclear cells. The DNA reads TGTGCCAGCAGCTTAAACCTGGACAGGGCTGGAAACACCATATATTTT. Its protein product is CASSLNLDRAGNTIYF.